This T cell receptor (beta chain) derives from a study of blood T cell repertoires in COVID-19. Study summary: Acute-phase and convalescent COVID-19 samples originated in the United States, Italy and Spain.

The sample holds a few counts of this clone. Original processing methods: Amplification from reference gene primers served as the basis for estimated nucleated cell counts. Data came from immunoSEQ multiplex PCR; TCRdb stores just in-frame clones and leaves some out. V and J calls and clone size follow that table, whereas D and trimming were derived from the DNA. This sample carries 200,000 to 250,000 clones, 70% to 90% of them seen once, and the ten largest clones take about 1.5%. The V gene lost 4 bases and the J gene lost 9 bases, with 20 bases spanning the gap. Germline lookup yields CDR1 SGHNT and CDR2 YYREEE (reference sequence). CDR3 size: 15 residues.

The sequencing sample was made of PBMCs or T cells enriched from blood (not recorded which). The TCR sequence derives from a woman in her forties or fifties who had recovered from COVID-19. This chain connects TRBV5-4 to TRBJ2-1; possible D gene TRBD2, 7 bases. CDR3 in DNA: TGTGCCAGCAGCGGGAGGGGCGGGACAATTGGTGAGCAGTTCTTC. It is translated as CASSGRGGTIGEQFF. The full variable domain, in which reference TRBV5-4 and TRBJ2-1 provide the parts outside the CDR3, is ETGVTQSPTHLIKTRGQQVTLRCSSQSGHNTVSWYQQALGQGPQFIFQYYREEENGRGNFPPRFSGLQFPNYSSELNVNALELDDSALYLCASSGRGGTIGEQFFGPGTRLTVL.